This T cell receptor beta chain was identified during a study of vaccination effects on CD4 cells after COVID-19. A note on this clone: The antigen is undetermined.

Germline V gives CDR1 SEHNR, CDR2 FQNEAQ (reference sequence). The V end was cut by 1 base, the J end by 2 bases, with 9 bases between. The CDR3 totals 14 residues. Data came from immunoSEQ multiplex PCR; TCRdb stores just in-frame clones and leaves some out. Among roughly 24,000 clones listed, about 80% were seen once. Within the ViraFEST assay, antigen-specific CD4+ T cells underwent expansion with viral peptide pools prior to sequencing. Subsequent to a culture period of more than 8 days, CD4+ T cells were isolated. All participants had two doses of either the BNT162b2 or mRNA-1273 vaccine. Here the sequenced sample was CD4+ T cells from PBMCs cultured with SARS-CoV-2 spike peptides, taken after COVID-19 vaccination. This sequence originates from a human donor who received a COVID-19 vaccine. Some clones in this sample may be carry-over from other donors' samples. The V gene is TRBV7-9, the J gene TRBJ2-7; D assignment may be TRBD1 or TRBD2 (5 bases each). CDR3 residues: CASSLGGSPYEQYV. The DNA of the CDR3 is TGTGCCAGCAGCTTAGGGGGGTCTCCCTACGAGCAGTACGTC.